The clone carrying this TCR beta chain was seen a single time. V dropped 6 bases and J dropped 7 bases, with 20 bases sitting between them. Germline-derived CDR1 and CDR2 are SQVTM and ANQGSEA. There are 14 residues in the CDR3. The entry originates in a study of tumor and adjacent non-tumor tissue in lung cancer. Study overall: Patients comprised about a dozen adenocarcinoma, a couple of squamous cell carcinoma and 1 small cell lung cancer.

The template was RNA from unsorted bulk tissue. A modified ARM-PCR protocol with three rounds of nested PCR amplified TCRbeta. TCRdb ran MiXCR on the multiplex PCR reads and lists one entry per CDR3 protein. Of about 110,000 distinct CDR3 sequences listed, roughly 80% are singletons. The clonotype was recovered from a woman aged 60-70 years with non-small cell lung cancer. Source material: lung tumor tissue. This chain connects TRBV29-1 to TRBJ2-3; maybe TRBD2 (6 bases). In DNA form, the CDR3 reads TGCAGCGTCGGGGTGGCATGGGAGGCAAATACGCAGTATTTT. It is translated as CSVGVAWEANTQYF.